This TCR beta chain was recovered during a study of beta chain features in type 1 diabetes (dated by TCRdb to the late 2010s). For context, the study as a whole: Mean age, gender distribution, total cell number and subset yield were not different between patients and healthy donors. The study compared the TCRB repertoires of sorted circulating CD4+ T cell subsets in recently diagnosed type 1 diabetes patients with those in matched healthy donors. Regulatory and stem cell-like memory subsets were isolated from only 8 patients and roughly eight healthy donors, whereas naive and central memory subsets came from all 30 or so donors. A total of roughly 98,000,000 sorted cells were examined across all samples, and a strong correlation was observed between cell number per subset and RNA yield.

Each donor gave one peripheral blood draw, roughly 120 mL on average, collected into heparinised tubes. Naive, central memory, regulatory and stem cell-like memory CD4+ T cells were sorted on a BD FACSAria II using a panel including CD45RO, CCR7, CD25, CD127, CD95 and CD27. A purity above 95% was achieved for all sorted populations. PBMCs were separated immediately by Lymphoprep density gradient centrifugation and were stained directly, without being cultured. To minimize batch effects, samples were stained and sorted in pairs, one healthy donor with one patient per experiment. Overall results and qualifications from the work: A moderate but significant shortening of TCRB CDR3 length was observed in type 1 diabetes patients in all four CD4+ subsets. Naive, central memory and regulatory TCRB repertoires appeared to be more similar among patients than among healthy donors. Sequencing cDNA rather than genomic DNA could over-represent highly expressing activated cells, although activation and CD3 levels did not differ between groups. Because the HLA sub-analyses included only small numbers of individuals, any influence of HLA type on TCRB rearrangement was left unresolved. Shorter templates might have been favored by PCR, but patient and control samples were amplified and corrected together, so both groups would have been affected equally by any skew. At VDJ recombination sites, type 1 diabetes patients had fewer insertions and more deleted nucleotides, which implies abnormalities in thymic rearrangement.

Points on this clone: It has no known antigen specificity. No much larger clone exists at a distance of one base, and base qualities are not known.

All of the isolated RNA was reverse transcribed with the High Capacity cDNA Reverse Transcription Kit, so expressed TCRB transcripts were sequenced. Deep immunoSEQ sequencing was performed on naive, central memory and regulatory T cell samples, with an average of roughly 3.5 million total reads per sample. Sorted cells were lysed in RLT buffer and RNA was extracted with DNase-treated RNeasy Micro or Mini kits, depending on cell number. To prevent cross-contamination, every cell subset was processed on its own, while patient and healthy donor samples were processed together. Using the immunoSEQ multiplex PCR, TCRB sequences were amplified from cDNA into 87-bp fragments spanning the CDR3 region. Sequencing of the amplicons was performed on the Illumina HiSeq platform. The published analysis was carried out like this. Synthetic template baselines were used to correct PCR bias computationally, reads within Hamming distance 2 were collapsed, and singletons that could not be merged were discarded. By aligning reads against IMGT, V, D and J genes, CDR3 length, and insertions or deletions at six rearrangement sites were assigned. Within each subset, clonotype counts were normalized to the number of sorted cells before true diversity and Gini coefficients were calculated with the tcR R package. The overlap coefficient, calculated on TCRB nucleotide sequences, was used to measure repertoire sharing. Out-of-frame TCRB sequences from naive cells were analyzed to stand in for the pre-selection repertoire. TCRdb retrieved this table from immuneACCESS and kept in-frame rearrangements only. Not all clones are present; in checked studies, unresolved V genes account for under half, and no reason is known for the remainder. D and trimming were read from the DNA, whereas the V and J calls and clone size are those reported in that table. The sample includes approximately 260,000 clones, with 24% observed a single time. The top ten clones comprise about 0.012% of the sample.

The V and J ends are trimmed by 4 bases and 3 bases, leaving 11 bases between them. Reading the germline V gene gives CDR1 SGHRS and CDR2 YFSETQ. Including the terminal cysteine and phenylalanine, the CDR3 comprises 14 residues. The sequence is cut down to CDR3 DNA, 42 bases in frame from base 1. Material for sequencing was naive CD4+ T cells from blood. What this sample's cell subset or site label stands for: true naive CD4+ T cells. The sequence derives from a woman between 25 and 40 years old with type 1 diabetes. This chain joins TRBV5-1 to TRBJ1-5; the D gene is not confidently resolved. The bases are TGCGCCAGCAGCGGCGACGGGTACAATCAGCCCCAGCATTTT. It codes for CASSGDGYNQPQHF.